A selection of T cell receptor beta chains follows, all from one sample in a study of T cells in Graves' hyperthyroidism and ophthalmopathy. A single record per CDR3 protein comes from TCRdb applying MiXCR to the multiplex PCR reads. The sample holds roughly 93,000 distinct CDR3 sequences, roughly 40% seen once. Sequenced material: peripheral blood or thyroid tissue (not recorded which). All receptors derive from a woman in her 30s with Graves' hyperthyroidism. Each CDR3 is given with its conserved first and last residue. A D gene is named only where the DNA matches it firmly. Only part of the rows carry a size: once, few, many, or a class if the clone is expanded.

J gene: TRBJ2-5; V gene: TRBV30; D gene: -; clone size: many; CDR3 protein: CAWSKGETQYF; CDR3 DNA: TGTGCCTGGAGTAAAGGAGAGACCCAGTACTTC
J gene: TRBJ2-7; V gene: TRBV7-8; D gene: -; clone size: -; CDR3 protein: CASSRDSRSYEQYF; CDR3 DNA: TGTGCCAGCAGTCGGGACTCCCGCTCCTACGAGCAGTACTTC
J gene: TRBJ2-7; V gene: TRBV6-5; D gene: TRBD1; clone size: many; CDR3 protein: CASSDRQGAAYEQYF; CDR3 DNA: TGTGCCAGCAGTGATAGACAGGGGGCCGCCTACGAGCAGTACTTC
J gene: TRBJ1-5; V gene: TRBV28; D gene: TRBD1; clone size: few; CDR3 protein: CASSSPSYMTGVGQPQHF; CDR3 DNA: TGTGCCAGCAGTTCTCCCTCCTACATGACAGGGGTAGGTCAGCCCCAGCATTTT
J gene: TRBJ2-7; V gene: TRBV6-6; D gene: TRBD2; clone size: many; CDR3 protein: CASSPGLAGASGAYEQYF; CDR3 DNA: TGTGCCAGCAGCCCCGGACTAGCGGGAGCAAGCGGCGCCTACGAGCAGTACTTC
J gene: TRBJ2-5; V gene: TRBV2; D gene: -; clone size: -; CDR3 protein: CAGRRSRVQGLWRETQYF; CDR3 DNA: TGTGCCGGCAGGCGGAGCCGAGTACAGGGTTTATGGAGAGAGACCCAGTACTTC
J gene: TRBJ2-7; V gene: TRBV20-1; D gene: TRBD2; clone size: many; CDR3 protein: CSAIIAGVPYEQYF; CDR3 DNA: TGCAGTGCAATAATAGCGGGGGTCCCCTACGAGCAGTACTTC
J gene: TRBJ2-2; V gene: TRBV7-9; D gene: TRBD2; clone size: -; CDR3 protein: CASSRGTSGNTGELFF; CDR3 DNA: TGTGCCAGCAGCAGGGGGACTAGCGGGAACACCGGGGAGCTGTTTTTT
J gene: TRBJ2-5; V gene: TRBV5-2; D gene: -; clone size: -; CDR3 protein: CASRRMGQGRETQYF; CDR3 DNA: TGTGCCAGCAGGCGCATGGGACAGGGTCGAGAGACCCAGTACTTC
J gene: TRBJ1-1; V gene: TRBV15; D gene: TRBD1; clone size: many; CDR3 protein: CATRPRDREGTEAFF; CDR3 DNA: TGTGCCACCCGTCCCCGGGACAGGGAAGGCACTGAAGCTTTCTTT
J gene: TRBJ2-7; V gene: TRBV28; D gene: -; clone size: many; CDR3 protein: CASSPGSLGVHEQYF; CDR3 DNA: TGTGCCAGCAGTCCCGGCTCACTAGGCGTCCACGAGCAGTACTTC
J gene: TRBJ2-5; V gene: TRBV9; D gene: TRBD1; clone size: many; CDR3 protein: CASSASDRVETQYF; CDR3 DNA: TGTGCCAGCAGCGCTTCGGACAGGGTGGAGACCCAGTACTTC
J gene: TRBJ2-5; V gene: TRBV7-6; D gene: TRBD1; clone size: few; CDR3 protein: CASSLNPGTGRETQYF; CDR3 DNA: TGTGCCAGCAGCTTGAACCCCGGGACAGGGCGAGAGACCCAGTACTTC
J gene: TRBJ1-1; V gene: TRBV12-3/TRBV12-4; D gene: -; clone size: many; CDR3 protein: CASSPLAEAFF; CDR3 DNA: TGTGCCAGCAGCCCCCTCGCTGAAGCTTTCTTT
J gene: TRBJ2-5; V gene: TRBV14; D gene: TRBD2; clone size: -; CDR3 protein: CASSRYPSGRAGEGQETQYF; CDR3 DNA: TGTGCCAGCAGCCGCTACCCTAGCGGGAGGGCAGGAGAGGGGCAAGAGACCCAGTACTTC
J gene: TRBJ2-7; V gene: TRBV7-3; D gene: TRBD2; clone size: -; CDR3 protein: CASSLGLAPPYEQYF; CDR3 DNA: TGTGCCAGCAGCCTGGGACTAGCACCTCCCTACGAGCAGTACTTC
J gene: TRBJ2-5; V gene: TRBV7-3; D gene: TRBD2; clone size: -; CDR3 protein: CASSFSGTTQYF; CDR3 DNA: TGTGCCAGCAGCTTCAGCGGGACGACCCAGTACTTC
J gene: TRBJ2-7; V gene: TRBV28; D gene: TRBD2; clone size: many; CDR3 protein: CASRVTSGRWYEQYF; CDR3 DNA: TGTGCCAGCAGAGTTACTAGCGGGAGGTGGTACGAGCAGTACTTC
J gene: TRBJ1-2; V gene: TRBV7-8; D gene: TRBD1; clone size: many; CDR3 protein: CASSLAIRDREYYGYTF; CDR3 DNA: TGTGCCAGCAGCTTAGCGATTCGGGACAGGGAATACTATGGCTACACCTTC
J gene: TRBJ1-3; V gene: TRBV27; D gene: -; clone size: many; CDR3 protein: CASSLTGYSGNTIYF; CDR3 DNA: TGTGCCAGCAGTCTCACAGGGTACTCTGGAAACACCATATATTTT
J gene: TRBJ2-7; V gene: TRBV5-1; D gene: TRBD1; clone size: many; CDR3 protein: CASSPTTGGYEQYF; CDR3 DNA: TGCGCCAGCAGCCCCACGACAGGGGGCTACGAGCAGTACTTC
J gene: TRBJ1-2; V gene: TRBV20-1; D gene: -; clone size: many; CDR3 protein: CSARDGGFEGYTF; CDR3 DNA: TGCAGTGCTAGAGATGGCGGGTTCGAGGGCTACACCTTC
J gene: TRBJ2-6; V gene: TRBV7-8; D gene: TRBD1; clone size: many; CDR3 protein: CASSSVGGRVLSGANVLTF; CDR3 DNA: TGTGCCAGCAGCTCAGTAGGGGGCAGGGTTCTCTCTGGGGCCAACGTCCTGACTTTC
J gene: TRBJ1-6; V gene: TRBV7-6; D gene: -; clone size: -; CDR3 protein: CASSQGRGGYNSPLHF; CDR3 DNA: TGTGCCAGCAGCCAAGGTCGGGGCGGTTATAATTCACCCCTCCACTTT
J gene: TRBJ2-7; V gene: TRBV7-4; D gene: TRBD1; clone size: once; CDR3 protein: CASSCPGQGANEQYF; CDR3 DNA: TGTGCCAGCAGCTGTCCGGGACAGGGGGCCAACGAGCAGTACTTC
J gene: TRBJ2-7; V gene: TRBV7-9; D gene: -; clone size: few; CDR3 protein: CASSQVTGAHEQYF; CDR3 DNA: TGTGCCAGCAGCCAAGTGACGGGGGCGCACGAGCAGTACTTC
J gene: TRBJ1-2; V gene: TRBV28; D gene: -; clone size: many; CDR3 protein: CASSLRTVPRTF; CDR3 DNA: TGTGCCAGCAGCCTGCGGACGGTTCCGAGGACCTTC
J gene: TRBJ1-5; V gene: TRBV20-1; D gene: -; clone size: many; CDR3 protein: CSVRDPRSRAQHF; CDR3 DNA: TGCAGTGTCCGGGATCCCCGTAGTCGAGCCCAGCATTTT
J gene: TRBJ2-7; V gene: TRBV5-6; D gene: -; clone size: many; CDR3 protein: CASSLVAGPYEQYF; CDR3 DNA: TGTGCCAGCAGCTTGGTGGCAGGACCCTACGAGCAGTACTTC
J gene: TRBJ2-7; V gene: TRBV2; D gene: TRBD2; clone size: many; CDR3 protein: CASHDLAASYEQYF; CDR3 DNA: TGTGCCAGCCATGACCTAGCGGCGAGCTACGAGCAGTACTTC
J gene: TRBJ2-7; V gene: TRBV5-1; D gene: -; clone size: -; CDR3 protein: CASQRTRGTYEQYF; CDR3 DNA: TGCGCCAGCCAGCGCACTCGCGGCACCTACGAGCAGTACTTC
J gene: TRBJ1-4; V gene: TRBV7-3; D gene: -; clone size: many; CDR3 protein: CASTRDSGANEKLFF; CDR3 DNA: TGTGCCAGCACCAGAGACTCGGGGGCTAATGAAAAACTGTTTTTT
J gene: TRBJ2-7; V gene: TRBV5-1; D gene: -; clone size: many; CDR3 protein: CASTPGLGEQYF; CDR3 DNA: TGCGCCAGCACCCCAGGGCTGGGCGAGCAGTACTTC
J gene: TRBJ2-5; V gene: TRBV9; D gene: -; clone size: many; CDR3 protein: CASSARQYNSETQYF; CDR3 DNA: TGTGCCAGCAGCGCTAGACAGTACAATTCGGAGACCCAGTACTTC
J gene: TRBJ1-1; V gene: TRBV5-4; D gene: -; clone size: -; CDR3 protein: CASSLSASSEAFF; CDR3 DNA: TGTGCCAGCAGCTTGTCCGCAAGCAGTGAGGCTTTCTTT
J gene: TRBJ1-3; V gene: TRBV5-8; D gene: -; clone size: -; CDR3 protein: CASSQGTTNTIYF; CDR3 DNA: TGTGCCAGCAGCCAAGGGACAACTAACACCATATATTTT
J gene: TRBJ1-4; V gene: TRBV5-1; D gene: -; clone size: many; CDR3 protein: CASRPEGVEKLFF; CDR3 DNA: TGCGCCAGCAGACCGGAAGGGGTTGAAAAACTGTTTTTT
J gene: TRBJ1-1; V gene: TRBV6-1; D gene: TRBD1; clone size: few; CDR3 protein: CASSEELIGQGFTEAFF; CDR3 DNA: TGTGCCAGCAGTGAAGAATTAATTGGACAGGGCTTCACTGAAGCTTTCTTT
J gene: TRBJ2-5; V gene: TRBV10-3; D gene: -; clone size: many; CDR3 protein: CAISESVARQETQYF; CDR3 DNA: TGTGCCATCAGTGAGTCAGTAGCGCGACAAGAGACCCAGTACTTC
J gene: TRBJ1-2; V gene: TRBV28; D gene: TRBD1; clone size: many; CDR3 protein: CASSLVRQGGYGYTF; CDR3 DNA: TGTGCCAGCAGTCTCGTTCGACAGGGGGGGTATGGCTACACCTTC
J gene: TRBJ2-7; V gene: TRBV20-1; D gene: -; clone size: many; CDR3 protein: CSAPARSFSSSEQYF; CDR3 DNA: TGCAGTGCTCCCGCCCGGAGCTTCTCTTCAAGCGAGCAGTACTTC
J gene: TRBJ2-7; V gene: TRBV9; D gene: TRBD2; clone size: once; CDR3 protein: CASSRAGGQNEQYF; CDR3 DNA: TGTGCCAGCAGCCGCGCGGGAGGGCAGAACGAGCAGTACTTC
J gene: TRBJ1-6; V gene: TRBV28; D gene: TRBD1; clone size: -; CDR3 protein: CASSLGTGGQSSPLHF; CDR3 DNA: TGTGCCAGCAGTTTAGGGACAGGGGGGCAATCTTCACCCCTCCACTTT
J gene: TRBJ2-5; V gene: TRBV7-3; D gene: -; clone size: many; CDR3 protein: CASSLSVGETQYF; CDR3 DNA: TGTGCCAGCAGCTTAAGTGTCGGGGAGACCCAGTACTTC
J gene: TRBJ1-4; V gene: TRBV6-5; D gene: -; clone size: -; CDR3 protein: CASSYGTLRNEKLFF; CDR3 DNA: TGTGCCAGCAGTTACGGGACCCTACGTAATGAAAAACTGTTTTTT
J gene: TRBJ2-7; V gene: TRBV9; D gene: -; clone size: once; CDR3 protein: CASSDGAYEQYF; CDR3 DNA: TGTGCCAGCAGCGATGGGGCCTACGAGCAGTACTTC